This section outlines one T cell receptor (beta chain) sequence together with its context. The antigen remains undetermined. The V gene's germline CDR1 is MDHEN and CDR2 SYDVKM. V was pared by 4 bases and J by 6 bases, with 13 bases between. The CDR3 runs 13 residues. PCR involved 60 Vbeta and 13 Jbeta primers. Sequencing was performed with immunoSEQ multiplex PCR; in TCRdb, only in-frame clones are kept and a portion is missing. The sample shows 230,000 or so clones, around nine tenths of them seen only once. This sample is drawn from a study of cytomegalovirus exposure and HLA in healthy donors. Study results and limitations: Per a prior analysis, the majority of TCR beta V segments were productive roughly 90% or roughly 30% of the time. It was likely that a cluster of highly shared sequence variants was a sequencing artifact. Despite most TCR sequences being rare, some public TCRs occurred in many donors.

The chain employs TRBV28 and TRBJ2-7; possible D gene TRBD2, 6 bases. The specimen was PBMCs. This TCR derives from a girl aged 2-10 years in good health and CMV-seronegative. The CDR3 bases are TGTGCCAGCAGTTCCGGAGGGGCCCGCGAGCAGTACTTC. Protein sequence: CASSSGGAREQYF. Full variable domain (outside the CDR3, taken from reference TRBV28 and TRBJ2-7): DVKVTQSSRYLVKRTGEKVFLECVQDMDHENMFWYRQDPGLGLRLIYFSYDVKMKEKGDIPEGYSVSREKKERFSLILESASTNQTSMYLCASSSGGAREQYFGPGTRLTVT.